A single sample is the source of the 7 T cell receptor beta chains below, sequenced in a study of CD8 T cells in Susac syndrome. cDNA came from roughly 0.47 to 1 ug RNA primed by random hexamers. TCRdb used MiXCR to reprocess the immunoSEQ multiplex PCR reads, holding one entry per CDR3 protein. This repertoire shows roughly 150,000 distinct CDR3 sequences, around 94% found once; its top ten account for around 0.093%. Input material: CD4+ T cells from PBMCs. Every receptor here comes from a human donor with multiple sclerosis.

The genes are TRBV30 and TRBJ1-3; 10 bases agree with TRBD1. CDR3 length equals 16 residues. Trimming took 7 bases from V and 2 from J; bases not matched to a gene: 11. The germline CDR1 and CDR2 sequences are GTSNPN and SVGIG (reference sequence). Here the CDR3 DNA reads TGTGCCTCCTCCGGGACAGGGGTGCGGGCTGGAAACACCATATATTTT. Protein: CASSGTGVRAGNTIYF.

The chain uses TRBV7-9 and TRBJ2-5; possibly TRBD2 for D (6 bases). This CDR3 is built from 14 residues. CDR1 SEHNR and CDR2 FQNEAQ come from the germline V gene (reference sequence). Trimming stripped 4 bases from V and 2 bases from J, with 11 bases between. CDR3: CASSSAGTQETQYF. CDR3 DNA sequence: TGTGCCAGCAGCTCGGCCGGGACTCAAGAGACCCAGTACTTC.

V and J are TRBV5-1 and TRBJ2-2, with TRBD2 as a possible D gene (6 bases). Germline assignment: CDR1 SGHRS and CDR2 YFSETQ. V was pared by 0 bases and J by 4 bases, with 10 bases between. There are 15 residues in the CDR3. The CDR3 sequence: CASSLGPTSTGELFF. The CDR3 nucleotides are TGCGCCAGCAGCTTGGGACCGACTAGCACCGGGGAGCTGTTTTTT. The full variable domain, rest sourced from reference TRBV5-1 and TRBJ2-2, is KAGVTQTPRYLIKTRGQQVTLSCSPISGHRSVSWYQQTPGQGLQFLFEYFSETQRNKGNFPGRFSGRQFSNSRSEMNVSTLELGDSALYLCASSLGPTSTGELFFGEGSRLTVL.

The CDR3 DNA is TGCAGCGTAAGCACCCCACAGGGTGCTAGGAATGAGCAGTTCTTC. It encodes CSVSTPQGARNEQFF. The V call is TRBV29-1, the J call TRBJ2-1; D perhaps matches TRBD1 (6 bases). Trimming shortened V by 6 bases and J by 7 bases, and 22 bases separated the two germline ends. CDR1 is SQVTM, CDR2 ANQGSEA, per germline. The CDR3 totals 15 residues.

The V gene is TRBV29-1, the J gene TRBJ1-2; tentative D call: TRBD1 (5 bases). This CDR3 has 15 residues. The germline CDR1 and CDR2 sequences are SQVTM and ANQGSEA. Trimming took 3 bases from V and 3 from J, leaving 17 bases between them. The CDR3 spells CSVDRMGLGDYGYTF. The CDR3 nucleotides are TGCAGCGTTGATCGAATGGGCCTGGGGGACTATGGCTACACCTTC. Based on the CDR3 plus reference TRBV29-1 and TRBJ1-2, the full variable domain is SAVISQKPSRDICQRGTSLTIQCQVDSQVTMMFWYRQQPGQSLTLIATANQGSEATYESGFVIDKFPISRPNLTFSTLTVSNMSPEDSSIYLCSVDRMGLGDYGYTFGSGTRLTVV.

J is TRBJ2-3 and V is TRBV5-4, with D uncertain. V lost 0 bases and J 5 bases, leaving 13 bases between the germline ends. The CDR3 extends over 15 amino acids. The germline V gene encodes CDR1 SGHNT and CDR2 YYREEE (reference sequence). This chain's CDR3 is CASSLAAGSGDTQYF. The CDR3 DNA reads TGTGCCAGCAGCTTGGCCGCTGGATCGGGAGATACGCAGTATTTT. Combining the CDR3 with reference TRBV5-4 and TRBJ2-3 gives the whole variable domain ETGVTQSPTHLIKTRGQQVTLRCSSQSGHNTVSWYQQALGQGPQFIFQYYREEENGRGNFPPRFSGLQFPNYSSELNVNALELDDSALYLCASSLAAGSGDTQYFGPGTRLTVL.

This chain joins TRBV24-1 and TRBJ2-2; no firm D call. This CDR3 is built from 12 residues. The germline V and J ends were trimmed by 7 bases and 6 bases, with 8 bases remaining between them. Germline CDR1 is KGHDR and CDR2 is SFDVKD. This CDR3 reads CATSDLPGELFF. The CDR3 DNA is TGTGCCACCAGCGACCTCCCCGGGGAGCTGTTTTTT.